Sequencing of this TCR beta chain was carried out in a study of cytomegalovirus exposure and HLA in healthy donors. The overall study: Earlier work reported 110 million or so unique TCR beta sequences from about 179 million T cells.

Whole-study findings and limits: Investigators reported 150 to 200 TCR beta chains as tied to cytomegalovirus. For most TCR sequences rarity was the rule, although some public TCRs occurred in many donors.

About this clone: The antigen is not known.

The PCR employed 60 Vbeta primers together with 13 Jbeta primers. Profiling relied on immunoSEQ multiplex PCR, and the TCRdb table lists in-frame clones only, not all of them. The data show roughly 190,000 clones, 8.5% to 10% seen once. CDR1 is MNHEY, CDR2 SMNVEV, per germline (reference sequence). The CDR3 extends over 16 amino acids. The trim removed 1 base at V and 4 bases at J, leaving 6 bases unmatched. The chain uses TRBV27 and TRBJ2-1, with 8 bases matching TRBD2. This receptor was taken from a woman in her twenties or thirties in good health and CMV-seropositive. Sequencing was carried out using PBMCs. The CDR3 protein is CASSLYPSGSYNEQFF. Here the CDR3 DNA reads TGTGCCAGCAGTTTATACCCTAGCGGGTCTTACAATGAGCAGTTCTTC.